This TCR beta chain is from a study of T cells in Graves' hyperthyroidism and ophthalmopathy. It was RNA transcripts that yielded the amplified TCR beta CDR3 regions. RT-PCR in the first round (using the HTBI primer set) targeted the TCR CDR3. TCRdb re-called the multiplex PCR reads through MiXCR, storing one row per CDR3 protein. The sample consists of 30,000 to 40,000 distinct CDR3 sequences, approximately 52% of them appearing once. This clonotype was observed at least ten times. Germline CDR1 reads SGHTA; CDR2 reads FQGTGA. Deletions cut 5 bases from V and 4 bases from J, with 14 bases between. CDR3 length equals 14 residues.

Sequencing was carried out using blood. The chain is built from TRBV7-3 and TRBJ1-1; D unclear. The receptor comes from a man aged 40-49 years with Graves' ophthalmopathy. CDR3 sequence: CASSQTVGITEAFF. The CDR3 coding sequence is TGTGCCAGCAGCCAGACCGTGGGGATCACTGAAGCTTTCTTT.